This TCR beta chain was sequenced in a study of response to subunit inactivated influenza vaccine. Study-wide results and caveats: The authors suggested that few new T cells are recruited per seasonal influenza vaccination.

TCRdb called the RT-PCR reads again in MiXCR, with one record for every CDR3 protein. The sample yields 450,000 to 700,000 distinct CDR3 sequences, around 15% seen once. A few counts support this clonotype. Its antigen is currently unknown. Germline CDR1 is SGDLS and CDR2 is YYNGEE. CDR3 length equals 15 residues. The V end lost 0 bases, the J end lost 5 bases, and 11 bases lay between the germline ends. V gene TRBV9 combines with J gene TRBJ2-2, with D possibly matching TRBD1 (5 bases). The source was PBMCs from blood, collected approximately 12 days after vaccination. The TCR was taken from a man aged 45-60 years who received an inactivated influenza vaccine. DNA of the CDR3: TGTGCCAGCAGCGTAGGGGGCCGTTGGACCGGGGAGCTGTTTTTT. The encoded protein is CASSVGGRWTGELFF.